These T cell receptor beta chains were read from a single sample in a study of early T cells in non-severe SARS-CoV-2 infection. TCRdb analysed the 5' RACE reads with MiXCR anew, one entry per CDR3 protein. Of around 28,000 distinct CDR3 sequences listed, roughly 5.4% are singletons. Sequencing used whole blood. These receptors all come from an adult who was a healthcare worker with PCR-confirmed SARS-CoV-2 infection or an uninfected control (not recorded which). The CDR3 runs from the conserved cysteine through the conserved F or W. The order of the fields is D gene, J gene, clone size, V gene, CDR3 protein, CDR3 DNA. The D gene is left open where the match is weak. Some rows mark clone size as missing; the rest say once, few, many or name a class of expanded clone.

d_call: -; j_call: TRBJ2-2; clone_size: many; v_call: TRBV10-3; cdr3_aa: CAMSGGGELFF; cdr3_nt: TGTGCCATGTCCGGGGGCGGGGAGCTGTTTTTT
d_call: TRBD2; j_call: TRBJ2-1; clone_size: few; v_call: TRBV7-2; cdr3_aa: CASSLSQREEMNNEQFF; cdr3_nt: TGTGCCAGCAGCTTAAGCCAGCGGGAGGAGATGAACAATGAGCAGTTCTTC
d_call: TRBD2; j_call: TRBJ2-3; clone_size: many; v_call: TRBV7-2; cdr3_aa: CASTSQAGEADTQYF; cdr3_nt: TGTGCCAGCACATCTCAGGCGGGAGAGGCAGATACGCAGTATTTT
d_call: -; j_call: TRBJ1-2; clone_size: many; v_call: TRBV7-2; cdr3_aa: CASSSQGPSNYGYTF; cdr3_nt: TGTGCCAGCAGCTCCCAGGGTCCCTCTAACTATGGCTACACCTTC
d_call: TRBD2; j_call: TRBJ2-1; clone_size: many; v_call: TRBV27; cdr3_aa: CASSPLAGSSYNEQFF; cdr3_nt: TGTGCCAGCAGTCCCCTAGCGGGAAGCTCCTACAATGAGCAGTTCTTC
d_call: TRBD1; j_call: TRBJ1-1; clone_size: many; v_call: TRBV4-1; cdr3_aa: CASSQATLRTGRNTEAFF; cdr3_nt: TGCGCCAGCAGCCAAGCCACCTTAAGGACAGGGCGCAACACTGAAGCTTTCTTT
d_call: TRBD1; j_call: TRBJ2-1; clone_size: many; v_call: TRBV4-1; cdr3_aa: CASSQGTGGRGSYNEQFF; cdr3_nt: TGCGCCAGCAGCCAAGGGACAGGGGGTCGTGGCTCCTACAATGAGCAGTTCTTC
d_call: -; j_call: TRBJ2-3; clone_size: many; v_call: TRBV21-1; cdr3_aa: CARPSRRGPGDTQYF; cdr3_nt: TGTGCCAGACCGTCCCGGCGGGGCCCCGGAGATACGCAGTATTTT
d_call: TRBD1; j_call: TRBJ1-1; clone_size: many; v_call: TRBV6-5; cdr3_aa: CASSYGGTAMNTEAFF; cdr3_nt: TGTGCCAGCAGTTACGGCGGGACAGCCATGAACACTGAAGCTTTCTTT
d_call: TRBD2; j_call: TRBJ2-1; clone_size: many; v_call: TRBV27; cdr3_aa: CASSPLSGRGGDEQFF; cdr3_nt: TGTGCCAGCAGTCCCCTTAGCGGGAGAGGTGGCGATGAGCAGTTCTTC
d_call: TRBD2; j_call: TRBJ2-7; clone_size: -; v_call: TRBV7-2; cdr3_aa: CASSLRASGRPLPYEQYF; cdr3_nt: TGTGCCAGCAGCTTAAGGGCTAGCGGGAGGCCCTTGCCCTACGAGCAGTACTTC
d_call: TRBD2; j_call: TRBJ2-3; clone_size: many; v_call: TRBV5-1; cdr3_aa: CASRRGAGGRTDTQYF; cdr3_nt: TGCGCCAGCAGACGCGGAGCGGGGGGACGCACAGATACGCAGTATTTT
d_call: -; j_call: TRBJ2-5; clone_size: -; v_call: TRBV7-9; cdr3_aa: CASSSRDAQSGETQYF; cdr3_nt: TGTGCCAGCAGCTCCCGGGACGCCCAATCGGGAGAGACCCAGTACTTC
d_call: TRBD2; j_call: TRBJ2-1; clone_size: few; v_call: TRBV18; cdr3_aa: CASSQTSSSEQFF; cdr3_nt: TGTGCCAGCTCCCAGACTAGCTCGAGTGAGCAGTTCTTC
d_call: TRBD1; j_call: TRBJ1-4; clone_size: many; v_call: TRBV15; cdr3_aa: CATSSPDRGAEEKLFF; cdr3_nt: TGTGCCACCAGCAGCCCAGACAGGGGAGCGGAAGAAAAACTGTTTTTT